A selection of T cell receptor beta chains follows, all from one sample in a study of cytomegalovirus exposure and HLA in healthy donors. Assay used: immunoSEQ multiplex PCR; TCRdb lists only in-frame clones, some missing. Of fewer than 200,000 clones listed, 70% to 80% are singletons. Sequencing was done on a sample of PBMCs. These receptors all stem from a female donor in good health and CMV-seronegative. The CDR3 runs from the conserved cysteine through the conserved F or W. D genes are given only for firm matches. Size values are once, few and many counts, or a class for expanded clones, and some rows have none.

J	size	D	V	length	DNA	CDR3
TRBJ2-1	-	TRBD1	TRBV2	13	TGTGCCAGCAGAATACAGGGGGTTACTGAGCAGTTCTTC	CASRIQGVTEQFF
TRBJ2-7	-	-	TRBV9	15	TGTGCCAGCAGCGTAGATAAGGGGCCCCCCTACGAGCAGTACTTC	CASSVDKGPPYEQYF
TRBJ2-2	-	TRBD2	TRBV19	17	TGTGCCAGTACCAATAAACGGCTAGCGGATTACACCGGGGAGCTGTTTTTT	CASTNKRLADYTGELFF
TRBJ1-2	-	-	TRBV19	15	TGTGCCAGTAGTATTGATCTGTGGCGGAACTATGGCTACACCTTC	CASSIDLWRNYGYTF
TRBJ1-2	-	TRBD1	TRBV4-1	16	TGCGCCAGCAGCAGGGACCGGACAGGGGACCGATATGGCTACACCTTC	CASSRDRTGDRYGYTF
TRBJ2-5	-	TRBD2	TRBV5-8	17	TGTGCCAGCAGCTTGATGTTTAGCGGGGGAATCCAAGAGACCCAGTACTTC	CASSLMFSGGIQETQYF
TRBJ2-1	-	TRBD2	TRBV5-4	15	TGTGCCAGCAGCTACCCGGGACTAGCGTCCGGTGAGCAGTTCTTC	CASSYPGLASGEQFF
TRBJ1-2	-	-	TRBV19	12	TGTGCCAGTAGGGGGGCAGCCTATGGCTACACCTTC	CASRGAAYGYTF
TRBJ1-2	-	-	TRBV28	13	TGTGCCAGCGAAGCAGGGGATAACTATGGCTACACCTTC	CASEAGDNYGYTF
TRBJ2-2	-	TRBD1	TRBV4-1	16	TGCGCCAGCAGCCAAGATGGAGGACAGGGGCCCGGGGAGCTGTTTTTT	CASSQDGGQGPGELFF
TRBJ2-1	-	TRBD2	TRBV7-3	18	TGTGCCAGCAGCTTAACTGCCACTAGCGGGGGGGTTACCAATGAGCAGTTCTTC	CASSLTATSGGVTNEQFF
TRBJ2-3	few	-	TRBV7-9	17	TGTGCCAGCAACCATCGACCCGGGGTTGGCGACACAGATACGCAGTATTTT	CASNHRPGVGDTDTQYF